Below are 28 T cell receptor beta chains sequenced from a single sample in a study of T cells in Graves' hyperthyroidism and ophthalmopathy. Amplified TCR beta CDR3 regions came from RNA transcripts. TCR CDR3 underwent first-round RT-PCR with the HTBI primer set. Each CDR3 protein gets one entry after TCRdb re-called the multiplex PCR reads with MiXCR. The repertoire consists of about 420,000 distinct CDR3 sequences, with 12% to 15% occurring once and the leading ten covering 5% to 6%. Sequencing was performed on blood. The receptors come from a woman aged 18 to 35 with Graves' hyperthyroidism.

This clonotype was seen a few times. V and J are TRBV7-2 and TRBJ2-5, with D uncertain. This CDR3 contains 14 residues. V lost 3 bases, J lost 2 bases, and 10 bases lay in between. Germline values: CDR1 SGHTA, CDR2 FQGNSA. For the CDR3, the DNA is TGTGCCAGCAGCTTCATCCTGACGCAAGAGACCCAGTACTTC. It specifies CASSFILTQETQYF.

CDR3: CASSSRFQGDKNTEAFF. The CDR3 DNA reads as TGTGCCAGCAGCTCCAGATTCCAGGGGGACAAGAACACTGAAGCTTTCTTT. The rearrangement joins TRBV5-6 to TRBJ1-1, with 7 bases fitting TRBD1. Germline lookup yields CDR1 SGHDT and CDR2 YYEEEE. This CDR3 is built from 17 residues. V dropped 3 bases and J dropped 1; count of bases not matched to a gene: 12.

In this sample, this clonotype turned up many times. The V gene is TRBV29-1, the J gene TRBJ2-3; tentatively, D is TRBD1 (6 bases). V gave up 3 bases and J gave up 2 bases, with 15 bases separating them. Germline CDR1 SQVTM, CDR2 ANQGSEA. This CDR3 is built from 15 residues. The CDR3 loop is CSVDFRGQHTDTQYF. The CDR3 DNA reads TGCAGCGTTGATTTCCGGGGACAACACACAGATACGCAGTATTTT.

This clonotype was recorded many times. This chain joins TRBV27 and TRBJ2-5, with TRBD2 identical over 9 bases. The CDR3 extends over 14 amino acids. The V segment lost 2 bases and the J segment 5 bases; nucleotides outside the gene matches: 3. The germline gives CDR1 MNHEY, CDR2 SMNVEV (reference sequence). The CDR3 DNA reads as TGTGCCAGCAGTTTACTAGCGGGAATCGAGACCCAGTACTTC. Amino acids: CASSLLAGIETQYF.

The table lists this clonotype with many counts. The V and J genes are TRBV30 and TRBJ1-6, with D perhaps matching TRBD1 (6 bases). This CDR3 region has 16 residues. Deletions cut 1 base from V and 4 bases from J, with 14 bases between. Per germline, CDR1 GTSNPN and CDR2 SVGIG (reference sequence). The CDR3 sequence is CAWSARTASYNSPLHF. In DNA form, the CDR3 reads TGTGCCTGGAGTGCGAGGACAGCTTCTTATAATTCACCCCTCCACTTT.

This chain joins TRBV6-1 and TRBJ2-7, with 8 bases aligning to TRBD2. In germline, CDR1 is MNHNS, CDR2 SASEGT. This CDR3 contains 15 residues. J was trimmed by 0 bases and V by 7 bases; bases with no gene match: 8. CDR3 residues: CASTLTSGSSYEQYF. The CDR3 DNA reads TGTGCCAGCACCCTAACCAGCGGGAGCTCCTACGAGCAGTACTTC.

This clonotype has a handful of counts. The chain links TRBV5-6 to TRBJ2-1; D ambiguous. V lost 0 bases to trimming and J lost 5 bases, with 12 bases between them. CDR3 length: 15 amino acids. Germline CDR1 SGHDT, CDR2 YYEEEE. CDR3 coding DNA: TGTGCCAGCAGCTTGGCCTTGAGAGCAAACAATGAGCAGTTCTTC. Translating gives CASSLALRANNEQFF.

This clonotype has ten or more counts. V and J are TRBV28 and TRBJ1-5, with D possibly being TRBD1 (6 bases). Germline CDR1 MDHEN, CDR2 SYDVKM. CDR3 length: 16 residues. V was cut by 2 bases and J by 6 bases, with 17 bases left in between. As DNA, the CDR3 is TGTGCCAGCAGTTTACCCGAGGGGGGCGGAGGTCAGCCCCAGCATTTT. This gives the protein CASSLPEGGGGQPQHF. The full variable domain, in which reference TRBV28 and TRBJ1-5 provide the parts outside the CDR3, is DVKVTQSSRYLVKRTGEKVFLECVQDMDHENMFWYRQDPGLGLRLIYFSYDVKMKEKGDIPEGYSVSREKKERFSLILESASTNQTSMYLCASSLPEGGGGQPQHFGDGTRLSIL.

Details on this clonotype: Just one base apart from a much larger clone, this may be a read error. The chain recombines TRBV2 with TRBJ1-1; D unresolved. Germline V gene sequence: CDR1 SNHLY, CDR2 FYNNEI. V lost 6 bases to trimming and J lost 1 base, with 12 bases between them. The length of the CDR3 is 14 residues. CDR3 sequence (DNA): TGTGCCAGCAGCAGAGAGATAGGGAACACTGAAGCTTTCTTT. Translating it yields CASSREIGNTEAFF. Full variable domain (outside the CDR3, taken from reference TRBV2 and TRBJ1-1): EPEVTQTPSHQVTQMGQEVILRCVPISNHLYFYWYRQILGQKVEFLVSFYNNEISEKSEIFDDQFSVERPDGSNFTLKIRSTKLEDSAMYFCASSREIGNTEAFFGQGTRLTVV.

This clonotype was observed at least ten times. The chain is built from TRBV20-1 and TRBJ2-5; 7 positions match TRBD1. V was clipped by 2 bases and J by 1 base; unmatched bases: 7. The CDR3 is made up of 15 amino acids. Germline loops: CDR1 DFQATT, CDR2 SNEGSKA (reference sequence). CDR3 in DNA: TGCAGTGCTAGACCTATGGCAGGGGGCCAAGAGACCCAGTACTTC. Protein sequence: CSARPMAGGQETQYF.

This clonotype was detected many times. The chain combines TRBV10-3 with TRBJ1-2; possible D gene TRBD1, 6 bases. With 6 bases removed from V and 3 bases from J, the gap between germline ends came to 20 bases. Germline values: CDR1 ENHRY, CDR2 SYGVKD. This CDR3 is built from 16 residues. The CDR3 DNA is TGTGCCATCAGCTACGACCAGGGGAGAGGCGACTATGGCTACACCTTC. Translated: CAISYDQGRGDYGYTF.

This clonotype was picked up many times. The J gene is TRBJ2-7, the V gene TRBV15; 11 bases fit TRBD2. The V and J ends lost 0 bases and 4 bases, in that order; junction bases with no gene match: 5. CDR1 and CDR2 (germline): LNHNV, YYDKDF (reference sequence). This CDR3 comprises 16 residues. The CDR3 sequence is CATSRDRLAGLYEQYF. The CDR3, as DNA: TGTGCCACCAGCAGAGATCGACTAGCGGGACTTTACGAGCAGTACTTC.

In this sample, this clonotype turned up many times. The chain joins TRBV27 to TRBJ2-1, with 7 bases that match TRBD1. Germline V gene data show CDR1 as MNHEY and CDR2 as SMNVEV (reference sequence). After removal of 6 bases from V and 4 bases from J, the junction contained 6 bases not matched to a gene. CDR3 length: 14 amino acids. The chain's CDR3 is CASRPWDRYNEQFF. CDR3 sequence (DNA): TGTGCCAGCAGACCTTGGGACAGATACAATGAGCAGTTCTTC.

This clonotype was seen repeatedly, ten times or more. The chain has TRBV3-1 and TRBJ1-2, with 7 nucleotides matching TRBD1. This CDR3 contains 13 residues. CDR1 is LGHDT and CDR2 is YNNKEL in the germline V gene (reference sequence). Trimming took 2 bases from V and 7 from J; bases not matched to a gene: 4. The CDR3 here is CASSQYRGGGYTF. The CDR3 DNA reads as TGTGCCAGCAGCCAATACAGGGGAGGTGGCTACACCTTC.

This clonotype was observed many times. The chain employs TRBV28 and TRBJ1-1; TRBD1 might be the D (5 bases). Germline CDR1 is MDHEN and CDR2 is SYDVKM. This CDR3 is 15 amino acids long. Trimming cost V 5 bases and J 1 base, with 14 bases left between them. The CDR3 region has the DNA TGTGCCAGCAGTCCCCTATGGACATCGAACACTGAAGCTTTCTTT. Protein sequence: CASSPLWTSNTEAFF.

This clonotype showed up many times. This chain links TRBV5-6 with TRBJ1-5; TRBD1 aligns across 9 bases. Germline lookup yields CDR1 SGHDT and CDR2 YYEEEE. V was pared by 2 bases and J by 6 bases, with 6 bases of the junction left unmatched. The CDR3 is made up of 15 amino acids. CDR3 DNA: TGTGCCAGCAGCTTCGACGCGGACAGGGGTCAGCCCCAGCATTTT. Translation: CASSFDADRGQPQHF.

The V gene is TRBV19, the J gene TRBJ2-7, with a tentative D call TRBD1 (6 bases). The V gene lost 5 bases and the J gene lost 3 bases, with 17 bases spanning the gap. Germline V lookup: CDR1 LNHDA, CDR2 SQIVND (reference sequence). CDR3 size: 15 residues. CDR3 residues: CASSPQGRPDYEQYF. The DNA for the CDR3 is TGTGCCAGTAGTCCCCAGGGGCGCCCGGACTACGAGCAGTACTTC.

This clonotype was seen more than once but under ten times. CDR3 sequence reads: CASSQVGRGHYEQYF. In DNA, the CDR3 is TGCGCCAGCAGCCAAGTGGGCAGGGGGCATTACGAGCAGTACTTC. The chain joins TRBV4-1 to TRBJ2-7, with TRBD1 matching over 8 bases. This CDR3 spans 15 amino acids. The V gene's germline CDR1 is MGHRA and CDR2 YSYEKL. Trimming cost V 1 base and J 4 bases; bases outside gene matches: 6.

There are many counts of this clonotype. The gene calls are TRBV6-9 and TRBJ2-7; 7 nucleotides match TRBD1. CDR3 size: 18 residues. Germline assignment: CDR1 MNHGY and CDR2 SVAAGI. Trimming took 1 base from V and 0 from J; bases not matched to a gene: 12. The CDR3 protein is CASSYFYQGQTSSYEQYF. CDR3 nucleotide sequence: TGTGCCAGCAGTTATTTTTACCAGGGACAGACGAGCTCCTACGAGCAGTACTTC.

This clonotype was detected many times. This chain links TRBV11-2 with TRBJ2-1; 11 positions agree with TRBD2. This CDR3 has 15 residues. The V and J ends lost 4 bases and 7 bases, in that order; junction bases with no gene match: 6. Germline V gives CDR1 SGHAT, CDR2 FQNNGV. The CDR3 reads CASSWGASGGNEQFF. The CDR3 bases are TGTGCCAGCAGCTGGGGGGCTAGCGGGGGGAATGAGCAGTTCTTC.

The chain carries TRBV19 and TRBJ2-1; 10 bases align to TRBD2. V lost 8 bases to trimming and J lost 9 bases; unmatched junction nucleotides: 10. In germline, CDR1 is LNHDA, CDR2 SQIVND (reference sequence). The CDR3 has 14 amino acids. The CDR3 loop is CASGRLAGAGEQFF. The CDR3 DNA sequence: TGTGCCAGTGGCCGGCTAGCGGGAGCGGGTGAGCAGTTCTTC.

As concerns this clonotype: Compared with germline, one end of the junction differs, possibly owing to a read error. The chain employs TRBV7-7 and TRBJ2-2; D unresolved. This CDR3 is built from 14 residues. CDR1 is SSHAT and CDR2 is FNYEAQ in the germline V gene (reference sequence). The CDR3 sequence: CASSYRVGTGELFF. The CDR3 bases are TGTGCTAGCAGCTATAGAGTGGGAACCGGGGAGCTGTTTTTT. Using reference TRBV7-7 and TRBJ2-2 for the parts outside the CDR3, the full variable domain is GAGVSQSPRYKVTKRGQDVTLRCDPISSHATLYWYQQALGQGPEFLTYFNYEAQPDKSGLPSDRFSAERPEGSISTLTIQRTEQRDSAMYRCASSYRVGTGELFFGEGSRLTVL.

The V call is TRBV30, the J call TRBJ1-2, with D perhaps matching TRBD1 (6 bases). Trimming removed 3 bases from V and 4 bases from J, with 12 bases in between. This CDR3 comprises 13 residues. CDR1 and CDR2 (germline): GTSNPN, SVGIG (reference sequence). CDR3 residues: CAWRGALVYGYTF. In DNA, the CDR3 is TGTGCCTGGAGGGGGGCCCTAGTCTATGGCTACACCTTC.

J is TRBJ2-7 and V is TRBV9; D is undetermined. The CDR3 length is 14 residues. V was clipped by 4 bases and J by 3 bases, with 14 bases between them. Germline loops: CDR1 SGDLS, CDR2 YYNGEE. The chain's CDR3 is CASSIDGPSYEQYF. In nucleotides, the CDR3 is TGTGCCAGCAGCATAGACGGTCCTAGCTACGAGCAGTACTTC.

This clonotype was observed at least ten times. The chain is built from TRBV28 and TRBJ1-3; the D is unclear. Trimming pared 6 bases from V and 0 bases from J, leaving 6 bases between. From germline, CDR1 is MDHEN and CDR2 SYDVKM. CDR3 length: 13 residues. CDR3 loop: CASRHRSGNTIYF. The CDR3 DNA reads TGTGCCAGCAGGCATCGCTCTGGAAACACCATATATTTT.

The CDR3 loop is CASSIAGSNQPQHF. The CDR3 DNA is TGTGCCAGTAGTATAGCAGGGAGCAATCAGCCCCAGCATTTT. The chain combines TRBV19 with TRBJ1-5, with D maybe TRBD1 (5 bases). Germline values: CDR1 LNHDA, CDR2 SQIVND (reference sequence). This CDR3 region has 14 residues. Trimming cost V 1 base and J 1 base, with 5 bases left between them. The full variable domain, its missing parts supplied by reference TRBV19 and TRBJ1-5, is DGGITQSPKYLFRKEGQNVTLSCEQNLNHDAMYWYRQDPGQGLRLIYYSQIVNDFQKGDIAEGYSVSREKKESFPLTVTSAQKNPTAFYLCASSIAGSNQPQHFGDGTRLSIL.

CDR3 sequence: CSAWGRYSEAFF. As DNA, the CDR3 is TGCAGCGCCTGGGGGAGATATTCTGAAGCTTTCTTT. V and J are TRBV29-1 and TRBJ1-1, with D possibly TRBD1 on 5 matching bases. The CDR3 sequence is 12 residues long. Germline loops: CDR1 SQVTM, CDR2 ANQGSEA. Trimming pared 7 bases from V and 6 bases from J, leaving 15 bases between.

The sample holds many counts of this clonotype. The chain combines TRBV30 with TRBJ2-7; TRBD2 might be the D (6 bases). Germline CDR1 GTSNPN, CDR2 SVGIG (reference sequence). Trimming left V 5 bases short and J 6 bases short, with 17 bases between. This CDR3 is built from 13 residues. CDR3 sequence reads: CAWHLGGWSEQYF. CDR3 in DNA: TGTGCCTGGCATCTGGGGGGATGGTCCGAGCAGTACTTC.